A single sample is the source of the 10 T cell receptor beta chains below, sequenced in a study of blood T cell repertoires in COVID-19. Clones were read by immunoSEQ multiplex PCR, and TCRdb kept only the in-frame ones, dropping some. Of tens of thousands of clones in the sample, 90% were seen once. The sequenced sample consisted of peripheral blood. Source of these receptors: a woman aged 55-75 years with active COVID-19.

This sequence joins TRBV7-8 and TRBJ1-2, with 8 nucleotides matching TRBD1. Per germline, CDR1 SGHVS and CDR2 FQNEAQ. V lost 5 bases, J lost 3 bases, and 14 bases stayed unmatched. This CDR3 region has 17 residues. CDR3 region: CASSPWVTGGMDYGYTF. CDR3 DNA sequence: TGTGCCAGCAGCCCGTGGGTAACAGGGGGTATGGACTATGGCTACACCTTC.

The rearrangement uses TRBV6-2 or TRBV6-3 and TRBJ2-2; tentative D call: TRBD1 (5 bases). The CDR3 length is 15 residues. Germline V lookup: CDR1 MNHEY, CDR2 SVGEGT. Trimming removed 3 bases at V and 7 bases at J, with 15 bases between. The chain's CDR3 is CASSYPSEQGGELFF. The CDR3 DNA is TGTGCCAGCAGTTATCCTTCGGAGCAGGGCGGGGAGCTGTTTTTT.

For the CDR3, the DNA is TGCGCCAGCAGCTTAACGGGAATTAACTATGGCTACACCTTC. Its translation: CASSLTGINYGYTF. The rearrangement joins TRBV5-1 to TRBJ1-2; D is ambiguous. Germline V CDR1 and CDR2: SGHRS, YFSETQ. Trimming left V 2 bases short and J 1 base short, with 9 bases between. CDR3 length equals 14 residues.

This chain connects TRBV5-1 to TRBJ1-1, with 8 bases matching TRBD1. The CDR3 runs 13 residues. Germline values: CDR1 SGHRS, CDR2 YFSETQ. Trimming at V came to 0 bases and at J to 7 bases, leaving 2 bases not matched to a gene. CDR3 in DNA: TGCGCCAGCAGCTTGGGGACAGGGAGTGAAGCTTTCTTT. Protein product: CASSLGTGSEAFF.

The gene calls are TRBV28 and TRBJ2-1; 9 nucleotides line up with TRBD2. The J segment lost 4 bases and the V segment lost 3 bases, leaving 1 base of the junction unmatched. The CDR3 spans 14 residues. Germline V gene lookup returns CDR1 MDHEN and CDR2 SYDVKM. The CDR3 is CASSLTSGYNEQFF. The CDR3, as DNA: TGTGCCAGCAGTTTGACTAGCGGATACAATGAGCAGTTCTTC. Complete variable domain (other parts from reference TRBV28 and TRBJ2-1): DVKVTQSSRYLVKRTGEKVFLECVQDMDHENMFWYRQDPGLGLRLIYFSYDVKMKEKGDIPEGYSVSREKKERFSLILESASTNQTSMYLCASSLTSGYNEQFFGPGTRLTVL.

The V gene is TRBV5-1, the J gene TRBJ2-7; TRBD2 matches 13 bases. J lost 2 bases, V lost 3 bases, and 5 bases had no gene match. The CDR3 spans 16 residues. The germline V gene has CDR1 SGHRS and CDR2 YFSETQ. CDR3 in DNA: TGCGCCAGCAGCTCGGGACTAGCGGGGCGAACCTACGAGCAGTACTTC. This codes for CASSSGLAGRTYEQYF.

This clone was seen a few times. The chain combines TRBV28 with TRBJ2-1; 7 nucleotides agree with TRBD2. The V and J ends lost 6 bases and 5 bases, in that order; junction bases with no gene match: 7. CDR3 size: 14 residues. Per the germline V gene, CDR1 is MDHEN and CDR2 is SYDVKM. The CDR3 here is CASRLTSSNNEQFF. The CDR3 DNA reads TGTGCCAGCAGACTGACTAGCTCTAACAATGAGCAGTTCTTC.

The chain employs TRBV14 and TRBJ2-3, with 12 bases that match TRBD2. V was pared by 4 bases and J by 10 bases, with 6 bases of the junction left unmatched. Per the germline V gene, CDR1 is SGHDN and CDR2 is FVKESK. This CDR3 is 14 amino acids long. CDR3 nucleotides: TGTGCCAGCAGCCGTAGACTAGCGGGAGAGCCGCAGTATTTT. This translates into CASSRRLAGEPQYF.

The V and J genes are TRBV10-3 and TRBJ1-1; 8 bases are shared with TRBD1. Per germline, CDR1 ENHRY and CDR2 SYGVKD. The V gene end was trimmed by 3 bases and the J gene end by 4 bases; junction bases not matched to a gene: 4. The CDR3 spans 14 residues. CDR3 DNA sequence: TGTGCCATCAGTGAAATACAGGGGGTCACTGAAGCTTTCTTT. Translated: CAISEIQGVTEAFF.

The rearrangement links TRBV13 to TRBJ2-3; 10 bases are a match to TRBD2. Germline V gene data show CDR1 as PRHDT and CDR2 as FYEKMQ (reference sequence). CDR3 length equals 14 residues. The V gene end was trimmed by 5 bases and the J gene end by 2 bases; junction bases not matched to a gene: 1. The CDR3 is CASSLAGDTDTQYF. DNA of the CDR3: TGTGCCAGCAGCCTAGCGGGAGACACAGATACGCAGTATTTT.